This TCR beta chain was sequenced during a study of blood T cell repertoires in COVID-19. In the study overall: From T cells, B-cell-depleted T cells, or PBMCs came the material, which was cDNA or gDNA.

This CDR3 spans 18 amino acids. Trimming removed 4 bases at V and 6 bases at J, with 26 bases between. The germline V gene encodes CDR1 SGHRS and CDR2 YFSETQ. The protocol was immunoSEQ multiplex PCR, while the TCRdb copy is restricted to in-frame clones and leaves out a portion. The sample consists of about 120,000 clones, over 75% of them appearing once. The sequence came from a human donor with active COVID-19. The donor label of this sample is uncertain. This rearrangement joins TRBV5-1 to TRBJ2-1, with D possibly TRBD2 on 6 matching bases. The sequenced sample was peripheral blood. Here the CDR3 reads CASSRDLSGVTTPNEQFF. The CDR3 DNA reads TGCGCCAGCAGCCGGGACCTTAGCGGCGTCACTACACCCAATGAGCAGTTCTTC.